This TCR beta chain was sequenced for a study of cytomegalovirus exposure and HLA in healthy donors. Study-wide points: Listed as cytomegalovirus-associated were 150 or so TCR beta chains. One cluster of highly shared sequence variants probably arose as a sequencing artifact. Confirmation was obtained in vitro that a few CMV-associated chains are specific for CMV antigens. Most TCR beta V segments were productive about 90% or about 30% of the time in an earlier analysis.

The ends were cut back, 2 bases at V and 3 bases at J, with 13 bases in the middle. The germline CDR1 and CDR2 sequences are LGHNA and YSLEER. The CDR3 consists of 16 residues. Turning to this clone: Its antigen remains unidentified.

It was with 60 Vbeta and 13 Jbeta primers that the PCR ran. The data were produced by immunoSEQ multiplex PCR, yet TCRdb's version contains in-frame clones alone and is incomplete. The sample shows fewer than 130,000 clones, over 65% of them seen only once. The chain combines TRBV4-3 with TRBJ2-2; D is unresolved. Sequencing was carried out using PBMCs. This clonotype was sampled from a man in his thirties or forties in good health and CMV-seropositive. The CDR3 loop is CASSQSLVADTGELFF. The CDR3, as DNA: TGCGCCAGCAGCCAATCACTGGTAGCTGACACCGGGGAGCTGTTTTTT.